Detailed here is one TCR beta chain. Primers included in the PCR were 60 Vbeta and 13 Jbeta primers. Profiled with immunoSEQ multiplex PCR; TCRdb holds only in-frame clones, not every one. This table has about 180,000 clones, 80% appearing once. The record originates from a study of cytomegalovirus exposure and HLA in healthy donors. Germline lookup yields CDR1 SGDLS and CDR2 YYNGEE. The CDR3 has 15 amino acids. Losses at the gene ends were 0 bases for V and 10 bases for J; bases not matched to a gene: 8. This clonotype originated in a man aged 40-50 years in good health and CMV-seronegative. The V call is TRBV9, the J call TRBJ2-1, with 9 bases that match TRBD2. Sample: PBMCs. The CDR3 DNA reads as TGTGCCAGCAGCGTAGGAGGGACTAGCTTAGACGAGCAGTTCTTC. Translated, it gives CASSVGGTSLDEQFF.